These 29 T cell receptor beta chains originate from one sample sequenced in a study of blood T cell repertoires in COVID-19. Clones were sequenced by immunoSEQ multiplex PCR, and TCRdb holds only the in-frame ones, with some missing. The data hold around 250,000 clones, with around 80% observed a single time. The specimen was peripheral blood. These receptors were taken from an elderly woman with acute or convalescent COVID-19.

The rearrangement uses TRBV10-1 and TRBJ2-3; the D gene is possibly TRBD2 (6 bases). Germline V lookup: CDR1 WNHNN, CDR2 SYGVQD (reference sequence). The V end lost 8 bases, the J end lost 4 bases, and 13 bases lay between the germline ends. The CDR3 is 13 amino acids. The CDR3 DNA follows: TGCGCCAGCGGAGGGGCTCGGGCAGATACGCAGTATTTT. It is translated as CASGGARADTQYF.

For the CDR3, the DNA is TGCGCCAGCAGCCAAGGGCCTGTGGGGACAGGGGTTTCCTACGAGCAGTACTTC. Translating gives CASSQGPVGTGVSYEQYF. J is TRBJ2-7 and V is TRBV4-1, with 10 bases identical to TRBD1. V dropped 1 base and J dropped 1; count of bases not matched to a gene: 10. There are 18 residues in the CDR3. Germline CDR1 reads MGHRA; CDR2 reads YSYEKL.

This clone occurred once. The CDR3 bases are TGTGCCAGCAGTGGGCAGGGGTCTGAAGCTTTCTTT. Amino acid sequence: CASSGQGSEAFF. This rearrangement joins TRBV2 to TRBJ1-1; perhaps TRBD1 as D (6 bases). Germline lookup yields CDR1 SNHLY and CDR2 FYNNEI. V was shortened by 4 bases and J by 6 bases, with 9 bases between the two germline ends. The CDR3 runs to 12 residues.

There are a few counts of this clone. The gene calls are TRBV18 and TRBJ1-1; 8 bases fit TRBD1. Trimming removed 8 bases from V and 2 bases from J; junction bases left unmatched: 19. Germline CDR1 reads KGHSH; CDR2 reads LQKENI. The CDR3 has 18 amino acids. The CDR3 here is CASVPRGQGAQINTEAFF. The CDR3 nucleotides read TGTGCCAGCGTTCCCAGAGGGCAGGGGGCGCAAATCAACACTGAAGCTTTCTTT.

This chain joins TRBV14 and TRBJ2-1; 7 bases are a match to TRBD2. This CDR3 contains 16 residues. Germline V gene lookup returns CDR1 SGHDN and CDR2 FVKESK. The trim removed 5 bases at V and 5 bases at J, leaving 12 bases unmatched. The CDR3 DNA sequence: TGTGCCAGCAGCGCACGATCATGGGGGGGGGACAATGAGCAGTTCTTC. It specifies CASSARSWGGDNEQFF.

This clone was seen a few times. V usage is TRBV7-2 and J usage is TRBJ2-1; 10 positions match TRBD2. The CDR3 has 17 amino acids. J gave up 7 bases and V 0 bases, and 9 bases lay outside the gene matches. Germline CDR1 and CDR2: SGHTA and FQGNSA. CDR3 in amino acids: CASSLAGTSAAGNEQFF. In DNA, the CDR3 is TGTGCCAGCAGCTTAGCCGGGACTAGCGCGGCAGGGAATGAGCAGTTCTTC.

The rearrangement uses TRBV28 and TRBJ2-2, with TRBD1 as a possible D gene (7 bases). Per germline, CDR1 MDHEN and CDR2 SYDVKM. The CDR3 totals 17 residues. V lost 6 bases and J 6 bases, leaving 23 bases between the germline ends. This chain's CDR3 is CASREGGSGGISGELFF. The CDR3 nucleotides read TGTGCCAGCAGGGAAGGCGGTTCAGGGGGGATTTCCGGGGAGCTGTTTTTT.

The chain employs TRBV3-1 (or the pseudogene TRBV3-2) and TRBJ1-6; 7 bases line up with TRBD1. CDR1 and CDR2 (germline): LGHDT, YNNKEL (reference sequence). V dropped 1 base and J dropped 10; count of bases not matched to a gene: 7. The CDR3 loop spans 15 amino acids. CDR3 DNA: TGTGCCAGCAGCCAAGTAGAAGGGGGCCAATCACCCCTCCACTTT. Translated: CASSQVEGGQSPLHF.

The chain employs TRBV6-2 or TRBV6-3 and TRBJ1-4; D gene ambiguous. Trimming left V 0 bases short and J 7 bases short, with 15 bases between. CDR3 length: 16 residues. Germline values: CDR1 MNHEY, CDR2 SVGEGT. The CDR3, as DNA: TGTGCCAGCAGTTACTCGGAGGCGGGGATGAGTGAAAAACTGTTTTTT. This translates into CASSYSEAGMSEKLFF.

The J gene is TRBJ2-1, the V gene TRBV7-3; 8 positions match TRBD2. The V and J ends lost 0 bases and 7 bases, in that order; junction bases with no gene match: 5. Germline lookup yields CDR1 SGHTA and CDR2 FQGTGA. This CDR3 spans 15 amino acids. CDR3 in DNA: TGTGCCAGCAGCTTAACCGCACTAGCGGCAAATGAGCAGTTCTTC. It translates to CASSLTALAANEQFF.

In DNA form, the CDR3 reads TGTGCCAGGCGGGTGACCCAGTACTTC. This codes for CARRVTQYF. This chain connects TRBV19 to TRBJ2-5, with D possibly matching TRBD2 (5 bases). Germline-derived CDR1 and CDR2 are LNHDA and SQIVND (reference sequence). The CDR3 runs to 9 residues. V lost 9 bases and J lost 7, with 6 bases in between.

This chain joins TRBV27 and TRBJ2-7; 8 bases are shared with TRBD2. The CDR3 extends over 15 amino acids. The ends lost 6 bases at V and 3 bases at J; junction bases unmatched: 10. Germline V lookup: CDR1 MNHEY, CDR2 SMNVEV (reference sequence). This CDR3 is CASSATPGLVYEQYF. In nucleotides, the CDR3 is TGTGCCAGCAGCGCAACACCGGGACTAGTCTACGAGCAGTACTTC.

This clone appeared a few times. The chain combines TRBV4-3 with TRBJ2-1; 7 nucleotides agree with TRBD2. CDR1 LGHNA and CDR2 YSLEER come from the germline V gene. There are 15 residues in the CDR3. V trimming: 4 bases; J trimming: 8 bases; junction bases outside the gene matches: 11. This CDR3 is CASSRGLPGKDEQFF. In DNA, the CDR3 is TGCGCCAGCAGCCGGGGACTACCCGGGAAGGATGAGCAGTTCTTC.

This chain joins TRBV12-3 or TRBV12-4 and TRBJ1-2; TRBD1 matches 9 bases. Losses at the gene ends were 7 bases for V and 8 bases for J; bases not matched to a gene: 8. The CDR3 loop spans 13 amino acids. The DNA for the CDR3 is TGTGCCAGCACCCCACAGGGGGCGTCCGGCTACACCTTC. Protein sequence: CASTPQGASGYTF.

The V call is TRBV29-1, the J call TRBJ1-1; TRBD1 agrees at 7 bases. With V trimmed by 7 bases and J by 5 bases, 7 bases remained unmatched. This CDR3 region has 12 residues. Germline V gene data show CDR1 as SQVTM and CDR2 as ANQGSEA. CDR3 loop: CSARPGGTEAFF. The DNA of the CDR3 is TGCAGCGCTCGGCCAGGGGGAACTGAAGCTTTCTTT.

This chain links TRBV6-1 with TRBJ1-3; 8 nucleotides line up with TRBD1. The CDR3 extends over 15 amino acids. Trimming removed 0 bases from V and 7 bases from J; junction bases left unmatched: 5. The germline V gene has CDR1 MNHNS and CDR2 SASEGT. DNA for the CDR3: TGTGCCAGCAGTGAAGCGAGGCGACAGGGGAACACCATATATTTT. It encodes CASSEARRQGNTIYF.

The rearrangement joins TRBV9 to TRBJ2-1, with a possible D match to TRBD1 (6 bases). Germline V gives CDR1 SGDLS, CDR2 YYNGEE. The CDR3 runs to 14 residues. Trimming took 6 bases from V and 5 from J, leaving 15 bases between them. DNA for the CDR3: TGTGCCAGCACCGAAACGACAGGTCACAATGAGCAGTTCTTC. Its protein product is CASTETTGHNEQFF.

The genes are TRBV28 and TRBJ2-7; no clear D gene. V was clipped by 5 bases and J by 1 base, with 15 bases between them. Germline CDR1 and CDR2: MDHEN and SYDVKM. CDR3 length: 15 residues. CDR3 region: CASSQMGLLSYEQYF. The CDR3 DNA is TGTGCCAGCAGTCAAATGGGCCTCCTGTCCTACGAGCAGTACTTC. Full variable domain (rest looked up from reference TRBV28 and TRBJ2-7): DVKVTQSSRYLVKRTGEKVFLECVQDMDHENMFWYRQDPGLGLRLIYFSYDVKMKEKGDIPEGYSVSREKKERFSLILESASTNQTSMYLCASSQMGLLSYEQYFGPGTRLTVT.

This rearrangement joins TRBV5-6 to TRBJ1-2, with D possibly matching TRBD1 (5 bases). This CDR3 is built from 17 residues. The V gene's germline CDR1 is SGHDT and CDR2 YYEEEE. V was trimmed by 0 bases and J by 2 bases, leaving 17 bases between them. CDR3 in amino acids: CASSLDRRTLLNYGYTF. The CDR3 DNA follows: TGTGCCAGCAGCTTGGATCGCAGGACACTTCTAAACTATGGCTACACCTTC.

This clone was seen more than once but under ten times. The V gene is TRBV2, the J gene TRBJ2-1; a weak D match, TRBD2 (5 bases). V dropped 5 bases and J dropped 7 bases, with 15 bases sitting between them. Per germline, CDR1 SNHLY and CDR2 FYNNEI. The CDR3 covers 14 residues. The CDR3 DNA sequence: TGTGCCAGCAGTATTGGAACTAGTGAAAATGAGCAGTTCTTC. Residues: CASSIGTSENEQFF.

The rearrangement links TRBV3-1 (or the pseudogene TRBV3-2) to TRBJ2-7, with 7 bases that match TRBD2. The CDR3 runs to 12 residues. Germline V gene sequence: CDR1 LGHDT, CDR2 YNNKEL (reference sequence). With 4 bases clipped from V and 6 bases from J, the junction kept 3 bases outside the gene matches. The CDR3 coding sequence is TGTGCCAGCAGCCGAGGGACTACCGAGCAGTACTTC. Translated, it gives CASSRGTTEQYF.

In its sample, this clone was seen once. The CDR3 DNA follows: TGTGCCAGCAGCCGGGACAAGAACACTGAAGCTTTCTTT. It codes for CASSRDKNTEAFF. This chain connects TRBV12-3 or TRBV12-4 to TRBJ1-1, with TRBD1 as a possible D gene (6 bases). The CDR3 covers 13 residues. V shed 6 bases and J shed 1 base, with 9 bases lying between them.

V usage is TRBV4-1 and J usage is TRBJ2-1; 11 bases match TRBD2. With V trimmed by 0 bases and J by 4 bases, 8 bases remained unmatched. The CDR3 runs 18 residues. CDR1 and CDR2 from the germline V gene are MGHRA and YSYEKL. CDR3: CASSQDRGASGRYNEQFF. The CDR3 DNA sequence: TGCGCCAGCAGCCAAGATAGAGGGGCTAGCGGGAGGTACAATGAGCAGTTCTTC.

This clone came up a few times. The rearrangement links TRBV7-2 to TRBJ1-3, with a weak D call TRBD1 (6 bases). V dropped 4 bases and J dropped 0 bases, with 10 bases sitting between them. From germline, CDR1 is SGHTA and CDR2 FQGNSA. The CDR3 is made up of 15 amino acids. CDR3 region: CASSYQQGSGNTIYF. CDR3 in DNA: TGTGCCAGCAGCTACCAACAGGGCTCTGGAAACACCATATATTTT.

The rearrangement links TRBV14 to TRBJ1-1; D may be TRBD1 (5 bases). Germline V lookup: CDR1 SGHDN, CDR2 FVKESK. Trimming shortened V by 1 base and J by 4 bases, and 19 bases separated the two germline ends. The CDR3 has 17 residues. CDR3 DNA: TGTGCCAGCAGCCAAGCCTACCGACTTGGGGGGAGCACTGAAGCTTTCTTT. Amino acids: CASSQAYRLGGSTEAFF.

The rearrangement links TRBV18 to TRBJ1-1, with D maybe TRBD1 (5 bases). Germline V gene data show CDR1 as KGHSH and CDR2 as LQKENI. The CDR3 totals 14 residues. V was cut by 2 bases and J by 1 base, with 8 bases left in between. CDR3 coding DNA: TGTGCCAGCTCACCAGTAACAGGGAACACTGAAGCTTTCTTT. Its translation is CASSPVTGNTEAFF.

V is TRBV25-1 and J is TRBJ2-2, with a tentative D call TRBD2 (6 bases). From germline, CDR1 is MGHDK and CDR2 SYGVNS. The ends were cut back, 9 bases at V and 4 bases at J, with 12 bases in the middle. The CDR3 runs to 13 residues. CDR3 region: CASSQAGTGELFF. The CDR3 bases are TGTGCCAGTTCCCAAGCGGGCACCGGGGAGCTGTTTTTT.

The CDR3, as DNA: TGCGCCAGCAGCCCACTGACAGGGGGCTATGGCTACACCTTC. Encoded protein: CASSPLTGGYGYTF. The chain recombines TRBV4-3 with TRBJ1-2, with TRBD1 matching 9 bases. Germline-derived CDR1 and CDR2 are LGHNA and YSLEER. The CDR3 covers 14 residues. V was clipped by 4 bases and J by 4 bases; unmatched bases: 4.

The rearrangement links TRBV6-1 to TRBJ1-2; D may be TRBD1 (5 bases). This CDR3 is built from 13 residues. The V gene lost 0 bases and the J gene lost 10 bases, with 12 bases spanning the gap. Per germline, CDR1 MNHNS and CDR2 SASEGT. The CDR3 nucleotides read TGTGCCAGCAGTGAAGCGAGTGAGACAGCCTACACCTTC. Residues: CASSEASETAYTF.